These T cell receptor beta chains were read from a single sample in a study of blood T cell repertoires in COVID-19. The method was immunoSEQ multiplex PCR; TCRdb's version includes in-frame clones alone and lacks a portion of them. This table has 150,000 to 200,000 clones, around 83% appearing once. The sequencing sample was made of PBMCs or T cells enriched from blood (not recorded which). All receptors come from a woman aged 35 to 49 in a cohort exposed to, infected with or recovered from COVID-19 (not recorded which). The CDR3 runs from the conserved cysteine through the conserved F or W.

V gene,CDR3 protein
TRBV3-1/TRBV3-2,CASSQDRNFRNYGYTF
TRBV4-1,CASSQGQGGNQPQHF
TRBV6-5,CASTGRNTEAFF
TRBV5-1,CASSSIRLAATYEQYF
TRBV7-9,CASSLDRIQYF
TRBV30,CAWSERATNEKLFF
TRBV2,CASSGAAGSVEQYF
TRBV24-1,CATSDFPPSGRPTDTQYF
TRBV4-1,CASSTGTGNEKLFF
TRBV5-4,CASRNPEQGNNSPLHF
TRBV6-1,CASSEWQGSGNEQFF
TRBV18,CASSPTVTSTDTQYF
TRBV27,CASSYSGFPLHF
TRBV29-1,CSVEKGRGPTEAFF
TRBV19,CASTPRGSSYEQYF
TRBV5-5,CASSLAGFVYDDYTF
TRBV6-5,CASSFGGMGSTGELFF
TRBV3-1/TRBV3-2,CASSPQKGGGSPLHF
TRBV19,CASSIVGQGKHQPQHF
TRBV7-2,CASSSSGSAGETQYF
TRBV21-1,CASSRSGTERGKPQHF
TRBV19,CASSMTGGTEAFF
TRBV5-4,CASSSPNLAGGPHTQYF
TRBV27,CASSSTKEYEQYF
TRBV13,CASSSRRGFTDTQYF
TRBV12-3/TRBV12-4,CAIIDRDQPQHF
TRBV12-3/TRBV12-4,CASTFDRGTEAFF
TRBV5-1,CASSLLTGAAYNEQFF
TRBV2,CASRRQGGQVNTEAFF
TRBV19,CASRRTSENTGELFF
TRBV5-5,CASSGPGRGASYEQYF
TRBV9,CASSPTGTLYQPQHF
TRBV7-6,CASSSTAGGRSYNEQFF
TRBV9,CATNHGSTTDTQYF
TRBV19,CASNHRDTEAFF
TRBV15,CATSRDHGGGTYNEQFF
TRBV7-6,CASSHPGLADNEQFF
TRBV3-1/TRBV3-2,CASSQGFRDRNTGELFF
TRBV4-2,CASSRIGQGQETQYF
TRBV24-1,CATRRGMGTEAFF
TRBV28,CASTQTGFTEAFF
TRBV7-9,CASSLALAGASTDTQYF
TRBV11-2,CASSFPGNNSPLHF
TRBV18,CASSPPTLAVQETQYF
TRBV6-5,CASSYPGQGVGTQYF
TRBV6-2/TRBV6-3,CASSYTYGQGKNTGELFF
TRBV28,CASSLQGAGEKLFF
TRBV7-9,CASRFAGNQETQYF